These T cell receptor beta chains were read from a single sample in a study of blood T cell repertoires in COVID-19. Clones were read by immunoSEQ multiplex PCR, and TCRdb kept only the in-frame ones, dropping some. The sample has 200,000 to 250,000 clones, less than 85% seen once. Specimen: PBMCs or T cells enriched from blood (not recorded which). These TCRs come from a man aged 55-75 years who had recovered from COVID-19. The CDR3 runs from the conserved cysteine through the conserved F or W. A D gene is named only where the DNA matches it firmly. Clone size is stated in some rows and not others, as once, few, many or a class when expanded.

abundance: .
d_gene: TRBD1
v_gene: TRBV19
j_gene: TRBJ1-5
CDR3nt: TGTGCCAGTACTCCGCCGGGACAGTTTTATAGCAATCAGCCCCAGCATTTT
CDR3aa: CASTPPGQFYSNQPQHF

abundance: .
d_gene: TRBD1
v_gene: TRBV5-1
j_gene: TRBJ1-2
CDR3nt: TGCGCCAGCAGCTTGCTACAGGGGGGAGGATACTATGGCTACACCTTC
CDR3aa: CASSLLQGGGYYGYTF

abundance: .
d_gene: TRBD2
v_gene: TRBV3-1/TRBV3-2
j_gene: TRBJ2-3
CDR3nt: TGTGCCAGCAGACAAATAGCGGGCGGGAGCACAGATACGCAGTATTTT
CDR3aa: CASRQIAGGSTDTQYF

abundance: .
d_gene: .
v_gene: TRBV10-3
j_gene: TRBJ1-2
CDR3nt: TGTGCCATCAGTAGGGCAGGGGATGGCTACACCTTC
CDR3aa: CAISRAGDGYTF

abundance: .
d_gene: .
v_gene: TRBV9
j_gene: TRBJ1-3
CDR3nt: TGTGCCAGCAGCCCACCCGAGGGATCTGGAAACACCATATATTTT
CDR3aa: CASSPPEGSGNTIYF

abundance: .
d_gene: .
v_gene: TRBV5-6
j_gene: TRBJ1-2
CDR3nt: TGTGCCAGCAGCTTATCGGTGGATGGCTACACCTTC
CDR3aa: CASSLSVDGYTF

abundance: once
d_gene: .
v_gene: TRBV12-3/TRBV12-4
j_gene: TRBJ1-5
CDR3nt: TGTGCCAGCAGTTTCCCCGGGGGGACCCAGCATTTT
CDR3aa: CASSFPGGTQHF

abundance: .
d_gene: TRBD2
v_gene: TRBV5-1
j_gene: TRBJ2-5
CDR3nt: TGCGCCAGCAGGCTAGCGGGCGGTACACAAGAGACCCAGTACTTC
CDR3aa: CASRLAGGTQETQYF

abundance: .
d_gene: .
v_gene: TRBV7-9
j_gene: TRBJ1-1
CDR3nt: TGTGCCAGCAGCTCCCAGGGGAAGACTGAAGCTTTCTTT
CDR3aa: CASSSQGKTEAFF

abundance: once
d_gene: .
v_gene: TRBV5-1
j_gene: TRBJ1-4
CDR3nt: TGCGCCAGCAGCTTGGGAGACAGGTTTGGGGAAAAACTGTTTTTT
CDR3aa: CASSLGDRFGEKLFF